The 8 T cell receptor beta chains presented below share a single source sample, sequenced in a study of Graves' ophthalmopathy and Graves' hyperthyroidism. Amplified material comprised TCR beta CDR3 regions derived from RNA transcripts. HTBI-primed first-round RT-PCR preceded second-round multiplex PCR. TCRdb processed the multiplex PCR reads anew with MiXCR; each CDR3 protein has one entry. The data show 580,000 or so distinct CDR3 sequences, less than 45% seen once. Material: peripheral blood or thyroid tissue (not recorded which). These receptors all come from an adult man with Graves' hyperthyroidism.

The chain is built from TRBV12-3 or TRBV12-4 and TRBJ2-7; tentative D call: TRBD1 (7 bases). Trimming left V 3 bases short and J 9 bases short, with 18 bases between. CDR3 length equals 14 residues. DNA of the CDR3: TGTGCCAGCAGTTTGGCAGGGGGAGGCAATGGGCAGTACTTC. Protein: CASSLAGGGNGQYF.

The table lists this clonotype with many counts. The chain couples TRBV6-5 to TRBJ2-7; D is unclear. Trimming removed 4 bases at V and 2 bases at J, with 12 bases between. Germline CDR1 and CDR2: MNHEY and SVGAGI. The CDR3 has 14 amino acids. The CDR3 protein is CASSSSLGTYEQYF. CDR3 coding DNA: TGTGCCAGCAGTTCCAGTCTAGGGACCTACGAGCAGTACTTC.

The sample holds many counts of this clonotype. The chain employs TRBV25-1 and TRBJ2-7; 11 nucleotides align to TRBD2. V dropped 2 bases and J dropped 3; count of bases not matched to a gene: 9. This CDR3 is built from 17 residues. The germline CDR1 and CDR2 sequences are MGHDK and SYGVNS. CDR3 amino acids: CASSEPETSGIIYEQYF. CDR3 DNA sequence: TGTGCCAGCAGTGAACCGGAGACTAGCGGGATTATCTACGAGCAGTACTTC.

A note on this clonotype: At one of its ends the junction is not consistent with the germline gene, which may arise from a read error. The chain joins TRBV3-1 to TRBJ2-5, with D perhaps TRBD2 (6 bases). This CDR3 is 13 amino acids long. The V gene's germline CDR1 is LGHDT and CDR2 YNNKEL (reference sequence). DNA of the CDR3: TGTGCCAGCGGCGGGGCGGCGCTTGAGACCCGGTACTTC. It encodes CASGGAALETRYF.

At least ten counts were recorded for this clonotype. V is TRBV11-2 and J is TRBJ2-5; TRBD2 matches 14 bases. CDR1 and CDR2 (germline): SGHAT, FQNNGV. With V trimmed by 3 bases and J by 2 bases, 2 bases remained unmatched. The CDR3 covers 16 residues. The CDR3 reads CASSLTSGRGQETQYF. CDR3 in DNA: TGTGCCAGCAGCTTGACTAGCGGGAGGGGTCAAGAGACCCAGTACTTC. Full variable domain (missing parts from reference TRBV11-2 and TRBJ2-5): EAGVAQSPRYKIIEKRQSVAFWCNPISGHATLYWYQQILGQGPKLLIQFQNNGVVDDSQLPKDRFSAERLKGVDSTLKIQPAKLEDSAVYLCASSLTSGRGQETQYFGPGTRLLVL.

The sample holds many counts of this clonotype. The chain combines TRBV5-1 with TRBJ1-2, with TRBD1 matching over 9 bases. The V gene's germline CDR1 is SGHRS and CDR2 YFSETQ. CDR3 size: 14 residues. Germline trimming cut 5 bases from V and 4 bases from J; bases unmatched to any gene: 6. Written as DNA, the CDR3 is TGCGCCAGCAGAGTGGACAGGGGTAGCTATGGCTACACCTTC. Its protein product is CASRVDRGSYGYTF.

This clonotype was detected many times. CDR3 region: CATSDLGREGVYGYTF. CDR3 in DNA: TGTGCCACCAGTGATTTAGGACGGGAAGGGGTCTATGGCTACACCTTC. The rearrangement uses TRBV24-1 and TRBJ1-2, with a tentative D call TRBD1 (5 bases). This CDR3 spans 16 amino acids. The germline V gene encodes CDR1 KGHDR and CDR2 SFDVKD. V lost 1 base and J lost 4, with 15 bases in between.

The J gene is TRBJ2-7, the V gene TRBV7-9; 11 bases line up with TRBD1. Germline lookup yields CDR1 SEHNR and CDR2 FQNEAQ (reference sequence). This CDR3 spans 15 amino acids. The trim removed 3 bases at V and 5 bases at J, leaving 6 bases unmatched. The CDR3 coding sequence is TGTGCCAGCAGCTTCCGGGACAGGGGGTTCCACGAGCAGTACTTC. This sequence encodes CASSFRDRGFHEQYF.